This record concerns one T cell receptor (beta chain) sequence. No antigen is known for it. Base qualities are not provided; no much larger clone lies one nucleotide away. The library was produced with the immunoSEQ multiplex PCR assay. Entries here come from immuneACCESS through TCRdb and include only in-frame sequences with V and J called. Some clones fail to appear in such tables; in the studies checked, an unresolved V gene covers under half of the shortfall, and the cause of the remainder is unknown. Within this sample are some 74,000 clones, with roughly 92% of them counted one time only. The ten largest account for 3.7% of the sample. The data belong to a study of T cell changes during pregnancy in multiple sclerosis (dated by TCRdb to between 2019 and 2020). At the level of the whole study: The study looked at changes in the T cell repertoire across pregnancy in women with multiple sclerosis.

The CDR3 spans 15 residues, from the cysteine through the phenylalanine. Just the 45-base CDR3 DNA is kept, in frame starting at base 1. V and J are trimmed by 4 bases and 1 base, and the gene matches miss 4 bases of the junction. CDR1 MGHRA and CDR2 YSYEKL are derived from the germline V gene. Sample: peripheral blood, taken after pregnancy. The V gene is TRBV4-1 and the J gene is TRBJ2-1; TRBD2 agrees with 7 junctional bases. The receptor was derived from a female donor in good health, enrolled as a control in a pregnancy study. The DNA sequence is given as TGCGCCAGCAGCCCTACCGGGGGGTCCTACAATGAGCAGTTCTTC. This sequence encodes CASSPTGGSYNEQFF.